The 20 T cell receptor beta chains reported below all come from one sample, sequenced in a study of Graves' ophthalmopathy and Graves' hyperthyroidism (dated by TCRdb to between 2018 and 2020). TCRdb shows the sequencer as Illumina HiSeq 2000. For repertoire sequencing, TCR beta CDR3 regions were amplified from RNA transcripts. HTBI primers and the Qiagen OneStep RT-PCR kit were used in a first-round RT-PCR, which was followed by a second-round multiplex PCR, size selection and purification. TCRdb itself trimmed the public reads at Q25 with fastp, ran MiXCR and retained productive beta chains. One record per CDR3 amino acid sequence lists the most common genes and DNA. The sample table contains about 1.1 million distinct CDR3 sequences; only one count was recorded for less than 45% of them. 11% of the sample belongs to the ten largest clones. Input material: peripheral blood or thyroid tissue (not recorded which). These receptors were collected from an adult man with Graves' hyperthyroidism.

The V call is TRBV25-1, the J call TRBJ2-5; TRBD2 matches at 8 bases. Germline CDR1 is MGHDK and CDR2 is SYGVNS. V lost 5 bases, J lost 1 base, and 9 bases stayed unmatched. The CDR3 contains 16 residues. The CDR3 nucleotides are TGTGCCAGCAGTCGGCCAAGCGGGAGTATCCAAGAGACCCAGTACTTC. It yields the protein CASSRPSGSIQETQYF.

This clonotype showed up just a few times. The chain carries TRBV12-3 or TRBV12-4 and TRBJ2-7; the match to TRBD1 covers 9 bases. Unmatched junction bases numbered 12, after V lost 4 bases and J lost 5 bases. This CDR3 spans 16 amino acids. The CDR3 spells CASSYSPGQGDHEQYF. In DNA form, the CDR3 reads TGTGCCAGCAGTTACAGTCCGGGACAGGGTGACCACGAGCAGTACTTC.

The J gene is TRBJ2-7, the V gene TRBV2, with D possibly TRBD2 on 6 matching bases. V was clipped by 0 bases and J by 7 bases, with 13 bases between them. The CDR3 covers 14 residues. The V gene's germline CDR1 is SNHLY and CDR2 FYNNEI. CDR3 amino acids: CASSEAGGRSEQYF. CDR3 nucleotide sequence: TGTGCCAGCAGTGAAGCGGGAGGCCGGAGTGAGCAGTACTTC.

On this clonotype: A junction end diverges from the germline sequence, so it may reflect a read error. The rearrangement links TRBV10-3 to TRBJ1-2, with a weak D call TRBD1 (5 bases). Germline V gene sequence: CDR1 ENHRY, CDR2 SYGVKD. The CDR3 sequence is 14 residues long. The CDR3 region is CASSPTMGGYGYTF. The CDR3 coding sequence is TGTGCCAGCAGTCCAACCATGGGGGGCTATGGCTACACCTTC.

The chain carries TRBV29-1 and TRBJ1-2, with 10 bases identical to TRBD1. Germline V gene lookup returns CDR1 SQVTM and CDR2 ANQGSEA. Unmatched junction bases numbered 10, after V lost 6 bases and J lost 6 bases. The CDR3 consists of 14 residues. CDR3 residues: CSVGGGQGEDGYTF. The DNA of the CDR3 is TGCAGCGTGGGTGGTGGACAGGGGGAAGATGGCTACACCTTC. Full variable domain (outside the CDR3, taken from reference TRBV29-1 and TRBJ1-2): SAVISQKPSRDICQRGTSLTIQCQVDSQVTMMFWYRQQPGQSLTLIATANQGSEATYESGFVIDKFPISRPNLTFSTLTVSNMSPEDSSIYLCSVGGGQGEDGYTFGSGTRLTVV.

This clonotype appeared a few times. This chain connects TRBV4-2 to TRBJ2-2; unclear D gene. Germline V gives CDR1 LGHNA, CDR2 YNFKEQ. The CDR3 is 16 amino acids. The V and J ends lost 0 bases and 3 bases respectively, with 11 bases between them. The CDR3 DNA follows: TGTGCCAGCAGCCAAGATAACGGGCTACACACCGGGGAGCTGTTTTTT. This sequence encodes CASSQDNGLHTGELFF.

The rearrangement joins TRBV25-1 to TRBJ1-6; 9 nucleotides match TRBD1. The CDR3 has 15 amino acids. Germline CDR1 MGHDK, CDR2 SYGVNS. After removal of 4 bases from V and 10 bases from J, the junction contained 8 bases not matched to a gene. CDR3 in DNA: TGTGCCAGCAGTGCCAGGACAGGGGAGAGATCACCCCTCCACTTT. Protein: CASSARTGERSPLHF.

This clonotype was observed a handful of times. The chain couples TRBV27 to TRBJ1-1; perhaps TRBD1 as D (6 bases). CDR1 MNHEY and CDR2 SMNVEV come from the germline V gene (reference sequence). Trimming took 7 bases from V and 1 from J, leaving 13 bases between them. CDR3 length equals 14 residues. CDR3 protein: CASNPEQGNTEAFF. CDR3 sequence (DNA): TGTGCCAGCAACCCGGAACAGGGGAACACTGAAGCTTTCTTT.

This clonotype was observed once. The chain links TRBV12-3 or TRBV12-4 to TRBJ2-5; 8 bases agree with TRBD2. The CDR3 loop spans 15 amino acids. V was clipped by 6 bases and J by 5 bases; unmatched bases: 11. CDR3 bases: TGTGCCAGCAGCAATCCAGCGGGAGCCTCCGAGACCCAGTACTTC. Translation: CASSNPAGASETQYF.

This clonotype was counted only a few times. The V gene is TRBV11-2, the J gene TRBJ1-1; TRBD1 matches 9 bases. Looked up from germline, CDR1 is SGHAT and CDR2 is FQNNGV. The CDR3 runs 16 residues. V lost 5 bases and J lost 1; bases outside the gene matches: 8. Written as DNA, the CDR3 is TGTGCCAGCAGCAGGAACAGGGGGCATGGGAACACTGAAGCTTTCTTT. This encodes CASSRNRGHGNTEAFF.

This clonotype turned up a few times. The chain recombines TRBV30 with TRBJ1-1; possible D gene TRBD1, 5 bases. From germline, CDR1 is GTSNPN and CDR2 SVGIG (reference sequence). This CDR3 contains 12 residues. V lost 5 bases and J 6 bases, leaving 13 bases between the germline ends. The CDR3 sequence is CAWGRANAEAFF. The CDR3 region has the DNA TGTGCCTGGGGCAGGGCTAACGCTGAAGCTTTCTTT.

The sample holds many counts of this clonotype. This chain connects TRBV6-5 to TRBJ1-1; D remains unclear. The CDR3 has 13 residues. Trimming removed 6 bases at V and 4 bases at J, with 12 bases between. The germline V gene has CDR1 MNHEY and CDR2 SVGAGI. CDR3: CASSIPGATEAFF. CDR3 nucleotide sequence: TGTGCCAGCAGCATTCCGGGCGCCACTGAAGCTTTCTTT.

The sample holds a few counts of this clonotype. The chain is built from TRBV5-6 and TRBJ1-5; TRBD1 matches 7 bases. The CDR3 totals 16 residues. Germline CDR1 SGHDT, CDR2 YYEEEE. J gave up 2 bases and V 0 bases, and 5 bases lay outside the gene matches. CDR3 nucleotides: TGTGCCAGCAGCTTGGCCCCAGGGGGTGGCAATCAGCCCCAGCATTTT. Protein sequence: CASSLAPGGGNQPQHF.

The V gene is TRBV4-3, the J gene TRBJ2-5; 9 bases are a match to TRBD2. CDR1 and CDR2 from the germline V gene are LGHNA and YSLEER. This CDR3 region has 18 residues. J lost 3 bases, V lost 0 bases, and 11 bases had no gene match. The CDR3 protein is CASSQETPLGGREETQYF. DNA for the CDR3: TGCGCCAGCAGCCAAGAGACCCCTCTCGGCGGGAGGGAAGAGACCCAGTACTTC.

This clonotype appeared a few times. The rearrangement links TRBV7-3 to TRBJ1-4; D gene uncertain. The CDR3 is made up of 14 amino acids. The V and J ends lost 3 bases and 7 bases respectively, with 12 bases between them. The germline V gene has CDR1 SGHTA and CDR2 FQGTGA. CDR3 DNA: TGTGCCAGCAGCTTCGTCGGATGGGGTGAAAAACTGTTTTTT. Residues: CASSFVGWGEKLFF.

This clonotype was seen a handful of times. V usage is TRBV6-5 and J usage is TRBJ1-5; no definite D call. Trimming cost V 5 bases and J 2 bases, with 10 bases left between them. Germline V gene data show CDR1 as MNHEY and CDR2 as SVGAGI. The CDR3 contains 14 residues. The DNA of the CDR3 is TGTGCCAGCAGTGGGAACTGGGGCAATCAGCCCCAGCATTTT. Amino acid sequence: CASSGNWGNQPQHF.

This clonotype was picked up many times. J is TRBJ2-7 and V is TRBV10-3; a possible D gene is TRBD1 (6 bases). The CDR3 extends over 12 amino acids. Germline V gene lookup returns CDR1 ENHRY and CDR2 SYGVKD. CDR3 residues: CAIRQAGYEQYF. In DNA form, the CDR3 reads TGTGCAATCCGACAGGCTGGCTACGAGCAGTACTTC.

This rearrangement joins TRBV5-1 to TRBJ1-1, with a weak D call TRBD1 (6 bases). V was clipped by 4 bases and J by 5 bases, with 21 bases between them. The CDR3 is made up of 16 amino acids. The germline gives CDR1 SGHRS, CDR2 YFSETQ. The CDR3 region has the DNA TGCGCCAGCAGCACGACTACAGGGAGGAAGGGGACTGAAGCTTTCTTT. This sequence encodes CASSTTTGRKGTEAFF.

Ten or more counts support this clonotype. The chain couples TRBV14 to TRBJ2-5; D is unresolved. Germline V gene lookup returns CDR1 SGHDN and CDR2 FVKESK. The V and J ends lost 3 bases and 0 bases respectively, with 20 bases between them. CDR3 length: 18 residues. The CDR3 bases are TGTGCCAGCAGCCATTTTGGTGTCCGAGGCGGATACCAAGAGACCCAGTACTTC. Its protein product is CASSHFGVRGGYQETQYF. Variable domain in full (rest from reference TRBV14 and TRBJ2-5): EAGVTQFPSHSVIEKGQTVTLRCDPISGHDNLYWYRRVMGKEIKFLLHFVKESKQDESGMPNNRFLAERTGGTYSTLKVQPAELEDSGVYFCASSHFGVRGGYQETQYFGPGTRLLVL.

CDR3 DNA sequence: TGCAGCAGTTCCACACAAGAAGAGACCCAGTACTTC. Translation gives CSSSTQEETQYF. This chain joins TRBV29-1 and TRBJ2-5; the D is unclear. CDR1 and CDR2 (germline): SQVTM, ANQGSEA. The V end lost 8 bases, the J end lost 3 bases, and 13 bases lay between the germline ends. The CDR3 totals 12 residues.